This TCR beta chain was recorded in a study of radiation and T cells in renal cell carcinoma. Note on this clone: Antigen: not known.

As to time point: blood 4 weeks post-SBRT, at nephrectomy. Treatment described: 15 Gy SBRT to primary tumor, nephrectomy 4 weeks later. Nephrectomy followed 15 Gy stereotactic body radiation by 4 weeks. The patient's renal cell carcinoma had clear cell pathology. Study-level findings and limits: From baseline, blood top tumor clonotypes peaked at 2 weeks post-radiation.

CDR3 length equals 15 residues. The V gene's germline CDR1 is MNHEY and CDR2 SVGAGI. The trim removed 6 bases at V and 5 bases at J, leaving 7 bases unmatched. TCRdb's copy holds only in-frame clones and misses some; the assay was immunoSEQ multiplex PCR. This sample has some 81,000 clones, with 89% found just once. Sequencing used blood, obtained from a patient whose treatment included radiotherapy and nephrectomy. This clonotype originated in a woman in her sixties or seventies with renal cell carcinoma. V usage is TRBV6-5 and J usage is TRBJ2-5; 12 bases align to TRBD2. The CDR3 DNA reads as TGTGCCAGCAGCCTAGCGGGGGGGCTGGATGAGACCCAGTACTTC. Translation: CASSLAGGLDETQYF.